What follows are 18 T cell receptor beta chains derived from one specimen sequenced in a study of blood T cells in healthy people across ages. Then a second PCR, running about 6 to 11 cycles, was carried out with a sample-barcoded 5' primer and a J-beta primer mix. A single record per CDR3 protein comes from TCRdb applying MiXCR to the 5' RACE reads. The sample includes fewer than 950,000 distinct CDR3 sequences, about 36% of them seen just once. Material for sequencing was blood. These TCRs come from a man aged 18 to 30 in good health.

This chain connects TRBV7-2 to TRBJ1-2, with a weak D call TRBD1 (6 bases). The ends were cut back, 1 base at V and 5 bases at J, with 23 bases in the middle. Germline-derived CDR1 and CDR2 are SGHTA and FQGNSA. CDR3 length equals 18 residues. The CDR3 bases are TGTGCCAGCAGCTTAGAACGGATCCATGGGGGCGGAGGATATGGCTACACCTTC. Protein sequence: CASSLERIHGGGGYGYTF.

In regard to this clonotype: Possible read error: a much larger clone is one base away. This rearrangement joins TRBV4-1 to TRBJ2-4; perhaps TRBD2 as D (5 bases). V lost 0 bases and J lost 15, with 18 bases in between. The CDR3 is 14 amino acids. Germline V gene sequence: CDR1 MGHRA, CDR2 YSYEKL. In DNA, the CDR3 is TGCGCCAGCAGCCAAGATTGGTCTAGCCACGAGCGGTACTTC. Translated, it gives CASSQDWSSHERYF.

Of note for this clonotype: Being one base from a much bigger clone, this may be a read error. The CDR3 DNA follows: TGCAGTGTTAGATCAGGGATGGGCTCCTACGAGCAGTACTTC. Encoded protein: CSVRSGMGSYEQYF. This chain uses TRBV20-1 with TRBJ2-7; a possible D gene is TRBD1 (5 bases). This CDR3 spans 14 amino acids. Germline values: CDR1 DFQATT, CDR2 SNEGSKA (reference sequence).

The chain combines TRBV5-1 with TRBJ2-1; D remains unclear. V was cut by 5 bases and J by 8 bases, with 8 bases left in between. Per the germline V gene, CDR1 is SGHRS and CDR2 is YFSETQ. There are 11 residues in the CDR3. The CDR3 loop reads CASRTVDEQFF. DNA for the CDR3: TGCGCCAGCAGAACAGTGGATGAGCAGTTCTTC.

CDR3 nucleotides: TGTGCCAGCAGTGCGGAAACTTTAGGGGGCTATGGCTACACCTTC. This sequence encodes CASSAETLGGYGYTF. The chain carries TRBV2 and TRBJ1-2; tentative D call: TRBD1 (6 bases). V was pared by 4 bases and J by 4 bases, with 16 bases between. The V gene's germline CDR1 is SNHLY and CDR2 FYNNEI. This CDR3 has 15 amino acids.

This clonotype has ten or more counts. This sequence joins TRBV18 and TRBJ2-3; 14 bases map to TRBD2. CDR3 length: 16 residues. V trimming: 5 bases; J trimming: 5 bases; junction bases outside the gene matches: 6. The germline V gene encodes CDR1 KGHSH and CDR2 LQKENI. CDR3 loop: CASSSAGTSGGDTQYF. In DNA form, the CDR3 reads TGTGCCAGCTCATCCGCCGGGACTAGCGGGGGAGATACGCAGTATTTT.

V gene TRBV12-3 or TRBV12-4 combines with J gene TRBJ2-1; the match to TRBD2 covers 8 bases. The CDR3 is 15 amino acids. With 8 bases clipped from V and 3 bases from J, the junction kept 9 bases outside the gene matches. For the CDR3, the DNA is TGTGCCAGCCAGCCTATCCGGGGGGGCTACAATGAGCAGTTCTTC. This translates into CASQPIRGGYNEQFF.

Many counts were recorded for this clonotype. The gene calls are TRBV18 and TRBJ2-7; TRBD1 or TRBD2 may be the D gene (5 bases each). The CDR3 loop spans 13 amino acids. Per germline, CDR1 KGHSH and CDR2 LQKENI. Trimming cost V 2 bases and J 4 bases, with 9 bases left between them. CDR3 DNA: TGTGCCAGCTCACCAAGGGGACCGTACGAGCAGTACTTC. This sequence encodes CASSPRGPYEQYF.

As for this clonotype: A read error may explain this, as a much larger clone is one base away. The chain employs TRBV13 and TRBJ2-1, with D possibly being TRBD1 or TRBD2 (5 bases each). CDR1 is PRHDT, CDR2 FYEKMQ, per germline (reference sequence). Trimming removed 4 bases from V and 13 bases from J, with 23 bases in between. The CDR3 is made up of 15 amino acids. CDR3 in DNA: TGTGCCAGCAGCTCCCGCCGGGAAGGGGACCAGACCCAGTTCTTC. Translated: CASSSRREGDQTQFF.

This sequence joins TRBV5-6 and TRBJ2-7, with 7 bases that match TRBD1. V dropped 5 bases and J dropped 4; count of bases not matched to a gene: 9. CDR1 is SGHDT, CDR2 YYEEEE, per germline. CDR3 length equals 14 residues. The CDR3 coding sequence is TGTGCCAGCAGTTCTTTTTACAGGGGTTACGAGCAGTACTTC. This gives the protein CASSSFYRGYEQYF.

This clonotype was seen many times. The CDR3: CASNSGSPVDTQYF. CDR3 sequence (DNA): TGCGCCAGCAATTCCGGATCCCCCGTGGATACGCAGTATTTT. The chain uses TRBV5-1 and TRBJ2-3, with D hard to call. There are 14 residues in the CDR3. The germline gives CDR1 SGHRS, CDR2 YFSETQ. The ends were cut back, 6 bases at V and 6 bases at J, with 17 bases in the middle.

This clonotype appeared many times. The chain joins TRBV4-2 to TRBJ2-1; a weak D match, TRBD1 (6 bases). CDR1 LGHNA and CDR2 YNFKEQ come from the germline V gene. This CDR3 is 15 amino acids long. Trimming shortened V by 4 bases and J by 8 bases, and 18 bases separated the two germline ends. The CDR3, as DNA: TGTGCCAGCAGCCGAGAACTAGGGACAACCGATGAGCAGTTCTTC. Encoded protein: CASSRELGTTDEQFF.

The V and J genes are TRBV28 and TRBJ2-3; D call uncertain. The CDR3 runs to 15 residues. V was trimmed by 5 bases and J by 2 bases, leaving 14 bases between them. Germline CDR1 is MDHEN and CDR2 is SYDVKM. DNA of the CDR3: TGTGCCAGCAGTCCCCCGGCGGCCCTCACAGATACGCAGTATTTT. Translation gives CASSPPAALTDTQYF.

The V and J genes are TRBV11-2 and TRBJ1-5; D gene uncertain. V shed 7 bases and J shed 3 bases, with 16 bases lying between them. CDR1 and CDR2 (germline): SGHAT, FQNNGV. This CDR3 contains 15 residues. The CDR3 reads CASIPDSGVNQPQHF. In nucleotides, the CDR3 is TGTGCCAGCATCCCCGATAGCGGGGTCAATCAGCCCCAGCATTTT.

As to this clonotype: This may arise from a read error, as a much more abundant clone is one base away. Because it lacks the conserved phenylalanine or tryptophan at the end, this CDR3 is likely a read error. V gene TRBV5-5 combines with J gene TRBJ2-1; D perhaps matches TRBD1 (7 bases). Trimming removed 4 bases from V and 3 bases from J, with 14 bases in between. CDR1 and CDR2 (germline): SGHKS, YYEKEE (reference sequence). The CDR3 has 15 amino acids. For the CDR3, the DNA is TGTGCCAGCAGCCTTACAGGGGAGGTCTACAATGAGCAGTTCTTA. Its protein is CASSLTGEVYNEQFL.

This chain links TRBV5-1 with TRBJ1-1; the match to TRBD1 covers 8 bases. There are 16 residues in the CDR3. Germline CDR1 and CDR2: SGHRS and YFSETQ. V dropped 1 base and J dropped 2; count of bases not matched to a gene: 7. In nucleotides, the CDR3 is TGCGCCAGCAGCTTGATTCAGGGGGCCCGAAACACTGAAGCTTTCTTT. It specifies CASSLIQGARNTEAFF.

This clonotype was seen only once. V usage is TRBV20-1 and J usage is TRBJ1-2; no reliable D call. CDR1 DFQATT and CDR2 SNEGSKA come from the germline V gene (reference sequence). The V gene lost 6 bases and the J gene lost 8 bases, with 19 bases spanning the gap. The CDR3 has 13 amino acids. The CDR3 protein is CSATDHTGQGYTF. The CDR3 DNA reads TGCAGTGCCACCGATCACACCGGGCAAGGCTACACCTTC.

This clonotype has ten or more counts. The rearrangement links TRBV12-3 or TRBV12-4 to TRBJ2-7; possibly TRBD1 for D (6 bases). CDR3 size: 14 residues. Trimming cost V 6 bases and J 2 bases, with 14 bases left between them. The CDR3 coding sequence is TGTGCCAGCAGCCGTACACAGGGCCCCTACGAGCAGTACTTC. Protein product: CASSRTQGPYEQYF.